This TCR beta chain was retrieved from a study of blood T cell repertoires in COVID-19. Study summary: From the United States, Italy and Spain came samples of acute and convalescent COVID-19. Sources were T cells, B-cell-depleted T cells, or PBMCs; the material itself was cDNA or gDNA.

This CDR3 comprises 14 residues. Germline V gives CDR1 SGHTA, CDR2 FQGNSA. The ends were cut back, 6 bases at V and 1 base at J, with 13 bases in the middle. Sequencing used immunoSEQ multiplex PCR; TCRdb keeps in-frame clones, though not all of them. Among 200,000 to 300,000 clones listed, more than 75% were seen once. V gene TRBV7-2 combines with J gene TRBJ2-7; TRBD1 is a possible D gene (5 bases). The specimen was peripheral blood. This TCR came from an older man with acute or convalescent COVID-19. CDR3 DNA: TGTGCCAGCAGAAAGGGGTCTAATTCCTACGAGCAGTACTTC. Amino acids: CASRKGSNSYEQYF.